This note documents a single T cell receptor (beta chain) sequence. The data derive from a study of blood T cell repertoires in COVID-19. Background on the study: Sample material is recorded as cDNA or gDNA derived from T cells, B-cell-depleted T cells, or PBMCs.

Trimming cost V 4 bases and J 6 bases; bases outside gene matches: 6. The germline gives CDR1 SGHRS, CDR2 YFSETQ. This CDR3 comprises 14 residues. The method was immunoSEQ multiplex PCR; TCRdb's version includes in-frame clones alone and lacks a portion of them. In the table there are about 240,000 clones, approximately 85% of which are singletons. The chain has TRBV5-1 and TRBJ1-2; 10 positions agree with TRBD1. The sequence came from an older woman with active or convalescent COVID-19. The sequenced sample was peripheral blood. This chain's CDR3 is CASSTQGTGDGYTF. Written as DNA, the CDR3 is TGCGCCAGCAGCACCCAGGGGACAGGGGATGGCTACACCTTC.